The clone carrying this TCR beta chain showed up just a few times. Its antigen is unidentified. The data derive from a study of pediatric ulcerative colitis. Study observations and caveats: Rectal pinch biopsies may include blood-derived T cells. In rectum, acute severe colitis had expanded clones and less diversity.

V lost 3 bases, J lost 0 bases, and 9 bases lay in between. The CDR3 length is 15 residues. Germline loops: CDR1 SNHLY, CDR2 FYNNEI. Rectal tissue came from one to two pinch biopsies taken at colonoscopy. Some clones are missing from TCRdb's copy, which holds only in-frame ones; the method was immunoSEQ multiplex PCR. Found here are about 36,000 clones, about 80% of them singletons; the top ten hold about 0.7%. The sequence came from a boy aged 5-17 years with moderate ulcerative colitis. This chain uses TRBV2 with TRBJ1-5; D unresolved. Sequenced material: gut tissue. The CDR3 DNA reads TGTGCCAGCAGTGAGCGGTCATATAGCAATCAGCCCCAGCATTTT. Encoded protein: CASSERSYSNQPQHF.